The sequence of this TCR beta chain was determined in a study of regulatory and conventional T cells in RAG deficiency. The table lists this clone with a count of one. This table comes from immunoSEQ multiplex PCR, and its TCRdb copy is limited to in-frame clones, with some not included. Here the sample spans some 28,000 clones, about 93% being singletons. The V end lost 4 bases, the J end lost 0 bases, and 14 bases lay between the germline ends. The CDR3 extends over 15 amino acids. Germline V gene lookup returns CDR1 SGDLS and CDR2 YYNGEE. Regulatory T cells were sorted from blood as CD4+ CD25-high CD127-low cells. The same data also went into a second study, on regulatory T cells. That source notes: Primers: 52 TRBV forward and 13 TRBJ reverse.

Sequencing input: Tregs sorted from blood. This receptor was obtained from a human donor in good health. The chain combines TRBV9 with TRBJ2-7, with a weak D call TRBD1 (6 bases). The CDR3 nucleotides are TGTGCCAGCAGCCCTCGGGGACATTTCTCCTACGAGCAGTACTTC. Translating it yields CASSPRGHFSYEQYF.